A selection of T cell receptor beta chains follows, all from one sample in a study of early T cells in non-severe SARS-CoV-2 infection. TCRdb re-called the 5' RACE reads with MiXCR, one entry per CDR3 protein. The table has roughly 67,000 distinct CDR3 sequences, under 13% seen once. Material: whole blood. The receptors come from an adult who was a healthcare worker with PCR-confirmed SARS-CoV-2 infection or an uninfected control (not recorded which). CDR3s include the opening cysteine and the closing phenylalanine or tryptophan. D genes are given only for firm matches. Size tells how often a clone was seen (once, few, many) or the class of an expanded clone, and some rows leave it out.

TRBV7-9	TRBD1	TRBJ2-7	many	CASSLGAGSGGEQYF	TGTGCCAGCAGCTTAGGTGCCGGTTCAGGGGGTGAGCAGTACTTC
TRBV7-9	NA	TRBJ1-1	NA	CASSETGTPTGAFF	TGTGCCAGCAGCGAAACCGGGACCCCGACTGGAGCTTTCTTT
TRBV28	TRBD1	TRBJ2-1	many	CASSPLPGQESNEQFF	TGTGCCAGCAGTCCCCTCCCGGGACAGGAATCGAATGAGCAGTTCTTC
TRBV15	NA	TRBJ2-5	NA	CATSRGRGTQYF	TGTGCCACCAGCAGAGGCCGAGGGACCCAGTACTTC
TRBV7-9	TRBD1	TRBJ1-5	many	CASSLSMTGDQPQHF	TGTGCCAGCAGCTTGAGCATGACAGGGGATCAGCCCCAGCATTTT
TRBV6-1	NA	TRBJ1-2	few	CASSEQVYGYTF	TGTGCCAGCAGTGAACAGGTTTATGGCTACACCTTC
TRBV29-1	NA	TRBJ1-5	few	CSARDNFNQPQHF	TGCAGCGCCCGGGACAACTTCAATCAGCCCCAGCATTTT
TRBV18	NA	TRBJ2-1	many	CASSLDYNEQFF	TGTGCCAGCTCACTCGACTACAATGAGCAGTTCTTC
TRBV28	NA	TRBJ1-4	many	CASSLVSTGKREKLFF	TGTGCCAGCAGTTTAGTTTCGACAGGCAAAAGGGAAAAACTGTTTTTT
TRBV4-1	TRBD2	TRBJ2-7	many	CASSQVGLAGGKQYF	TGCGCCAGCAGCCAAGTTGGACTAGCGGGAGGGAAGCAGTACTTC
TRBV19	NA	TRBJ1-5	many	CASSIGESGHQPQHF	TGTGCCAGTAGTATCGGGGAGAGCGGGCATCAGCCCCAGCATTTT
TRBV6-5	TRBD1	TRBJ2-6	many	CASSWGTGTGANVLTF	TGTGCCAGCAGTTGGGGGACAGGGACCGGGGCCAACGTCCTGACTTTC
TRBV24-1	NA	TRBJ2-1	many	CATSDFGGRYNEQFF	TGTGCCACCAGTGATTTTGGCGGCCGGTACAATGAGCAGTTCTTC
TRBV6-2/TRBV6-3	NA	TRBJ1-5	NA	CATGDVQPQHF	TGTGCCACGGGGGATGTTCAGCCCCAGCATTTT
TRBV5-1	NA	TRBJ2-1	few	CASSTGRIEQFF	TGCGCCAGCAGCACGGGACGGATTGAGCAGTTCTTC
TRBV4-3	NA	TRBJ2-5	NA	CASSQVLAYETQYF	TGCGCCAGCAGCCAAGTTTTAGCGTATGAGACCCAGTACTTC
TRBV6-2/TRBV6-3	NA	TRBJ2-5	NA	CASLTPTAETQYF	TGTGCCAGCCTGACACCCACGGCGGAGACCCAGTACTTC
TRBV2	NA	TRBJ2-2	NA	CASSVGPGELFF	TGTGCCAGCAGTGTGGGTCCCGGGGAGCTGTTTTTT
TRBV27	NA	TRBJ2-2	few	CASKLSPGRDTGELFF	TGTGCCAGCAAACTATCTCCAGGGCGGGACACCGGGGAGCTGTTTTTT
TRBV30	NA	TRBJ1-1	NA	CAWSGGLEGEAFF	TGTGCCTGGAGCGGGGGGCTAGAGGGGGAAGCTTTCTTT
TRBV28	NA	TRBJ1-4	NA	CASSSGTTNEKLFF	TGTGCCAGCAGTTCAGGGACAACTAATGAAAAACTGTTTTTT
TRBV5-4	NA	TRBJ2-7	NA	CASSSDGYEQYF	TGTGCCAGCAGCTCGGACGGCTACGAGCAGTACTTC
TRBV12-3/TRBV12-4	NA	TRBJ2-7	few	CASSLERHSYEQYF	TGTGCCAGCAGTTTAGAGCGCCACTCCTACGAGCAGTACTTC
TRBV2	NA	TRBJ1-2	few	CASSLTNYGYTF	TGTGCCAGCAGCCTCACTAACTATGGCTACACCTTC
TRBV20-1	TRBD2	TRBJ2-1	NA	CSAGPSGMIYNEQFF	TGCAGTGCTGGCCCTAGCGGGATGATATACAATGAGCAGTTCTTC
TRBV9	TRBD2	TRBJ2-2	NA	CASSVERESTGELFF	TGTGCCAGCAGCGTGGAGCGGGAGAGTACCGGGGAGCTGTTTTTT
TRBV5-8	NA	TRBJ1-5	NA	CASSFRDRKGQPQHF	TGTGCCAGCAGCTTCAGAGACAGGAAAGGGCAGCCCCAGCATTTT
TRBV24-1	TRBD1	TRBJ1-1	NA	CATSDFQTGADTEAFF	TGTGCCACCAGTGATTTCCAAACAGGGGCGGACACTGAAGCTTTCTTT
TRBV7-7	NA	TRBJ2-2	NA	CASSPDGTGELFF	TGTGCCAGCAGCCCGGACGGTACCGGGGAGCTGTTTTTT
TRBV6-5	TRBD2	TRBJ2-3	few	CASSYASGGTDTQYF	TGTGCCAGCAGTTACGCTAGCGGGGGGACAGATACGCAGTATTTT
TRBV6-2/TRBV6-3	NA	TRBJ2-1	few	CASSYGEALYNEQFF	TGTGCCAGCAGTTACGGGGAGGCCCTATACAATGAGCAGTTCTTC
TRBV15	NA	TRBJ1-4	NA	CATSRDPPTGRFATNEKLFF	TGTGCCACCAGCAGAGACCCACCCACGGGTAGATTCGCAACTAATGAAAAACTGTTTTTT
TRBV10-3	NA	TRBJ1-4	many	CAISAGQGEKLFF	TGTGCCATCAGTGCCGGACAAGGCGAAAAACTGTTTTTT
TRBV7-2	NA	TRBJ2-5	NA	CASSLVEKETQYF	TGTGCCAGCAGCTTAGTAGAGAAAGAGACCCAGTACTTC
TRBV12-3/TRBV12-4	NA	TRBJ2-5	few	CASSLRHIKETQYF	TGTGCCAGCAGTTTGAGGCACATTAAAGAGACCCAGTACTTC
TRBV14	NA	TRBJ2-6	NA	CASSRLMGYGANVLTF	TGTGCCAGCAGCCGCCTCATGGGGTATGGGGCCAACGTCCTGACTTTC
TRBV7-9	NA	TRBJ2-6	many	CASSLGANVLTF	TGTGCCAGCAGCTTAGGGGCCAACGTCCTGACTTTC
TRBV7-2	TRBD2	TRBJ2-7	many	CASSNSGVYEQYF	TGTGCCAGCAGCAATAGCGGGGTCTACGAGCAGTACTTC
TRBV5-1	NA	TRBJ2-7	few	CASSPGAPGRAPYEQYF	TGCGCCAGCAGCCCGGGGGCCCCCGGTCGGGCTCCATACGAGCAGTACTTC
TRBV12-3/TRBV12-4	NA	TRBJ1-5	many	CASSGQFYSNQPQHF	TGTGCCAGCAGTGGACAGTTTTATAGCAATCAGCCCCAGCATTTT
TRBV6-5	NA	TRBJ1-3	NA	CASRRSSGNTIYF	TGTGCCAGCCGACGGAGCTCTGGAAACACCATATATTTT
TRBV5-1	NA	TRBJ2-3	few	CASSQRLSDTQYF	TGCGCCAGCAGCCAGAGATTGTCAGATACGCAGTATTTT
TRBV7-2	TRBD2	TRBJ2-1	NA	CASSLIAGVRNEQFF	TGTGCCAGCAGCTTAATAGCGGGAGTAAGGAATGAGCAGTTCTTC
TRBV7-2	NA	TRBJ2-7	NA	CASSLGGGVIGYEQYF	TGTGCCAGCAGCTTAGGGGGCGGGGTAATTGGGTACGAGCAGTACTTC
TRBV20-1	NA	TRBJ2-7	few	CSAWGFHEQYF	TGCAGTGCTTGGGGATTCCACGAGCAGTACTTC
TRBV7-9	NA	TRBJ2-5	many	CASSPPSPLQETQYF	TGTGCCAGCAGCCCCCCCTCTCCCCTCCAAGAGACCCAGTACTTC
TRBV19	NA	TRBJ1-2	NA	CASSISGRNYGYTF	TGTGCCAGTAGTATATCGGGACGTAACTATGGCTACACCTTC
TRBV6-5	TRBD2	TRBJ2-3	few	CASSSGLAGTTQYF	TGTGCCAGCAGTTCGGGACTAGCGGGTACTACGCAGTATTTT
TRBV6-6	TRBD1	TRBJ1-2	NA	CASSPTGGSLSYGYTF	TGTGCCAGCAGCCCTACAGGGGGCAGTCTTTCGTATGGCTACACCTTC
TRBV7-9	NA	TRBJ2-2	few	CASSHLTLTGELFF	TGTGCCAGCAGCCATCTGACACTTACCGGGGAGCTGTTTTTT
TRBV9	TRBD2	TRBJ2-5	few	CASSDGRGETQYF	TGTGCCAGCAGCGACGGGAGGGGTGAGACCCAGTACTTC
TRBV21-1	NA	TRBJ2-2	NA	CASVPGGTGELFF	TGTGCCAGCGTCCCAGGGGGCACCGGGGAGCTGTTTTTT
TRBV25-1	NA	TRBJ1-2	many	CASSPTRGTLGGGYTF	TGTGCCAGCAGCCCCACGAGAGGGACACTCGGCGGGGGCTACACCTTC
TRBV6-2/TRBV6-3	TRBD1	TRBJ1-6	few	CASTKDREDSPLHF	TGTGCCAGCACCAAAGACAGGGAAGATTCACCCCTCCACTTT
TRBV20-1	NA	TRBJ2-1	NA	CSAPVPSLGDEQFF	TGCAGTGCTCCTGTCCCTAGTCTAGGCGATGAGCAGTTCTTC
TRBV7-9	NA	TRBJ2-1	few	CASSLGSPRDEQFF	TGTGCCAGCAGCTTAGGTAGCCCGAGAGATGAGCAGTTCTTC
TRBV20-1	TRBD2	TRBJ2-1	few	CSARDFRAGVNEQFF	TGCAGTGCTAGAGACTTCAGGGCGGGGGTCAATGAGCAGTTCTTC
TRBV12-3/TRBV12-4	NA	TRBJ2-1	many	CASSFIAEQFF	TGTGCCAGCAGTTTTATCGCTGAGCAGTTCTTC
TRBV28	TRBD2	TRBJ2-1	many	CASSLAGGPHNEQFF	TGTGCCAGCAGTTTAGCGGGAGGCCCACACAATGAGCAGTTCTTC